This T cell receptor beta chain derives from a study of blood T cells in healthy people across ages. Study conclusions and caveats: Naive CD4+ cells and diversity were both higher in long-lived donors than in aged donors. Donor CMV status was unknown, possibly confounding expanded clonotype changes.

This clonotype has more than one count but fewer than ten. Its specificity is unknown. Using a J-beta primer mix together with a sample-barcoded 5' primer, a second PCR was run for roughly 7 to 12 cycles. Every molecule of cDNA carried a tag from a template-switch adaptor with 12 random nucleotides. TCRdb re-analysed the 5' RACE reads in MiXCR, keeping a single row per CDR3 protein. The table lists 700,000 to 850,000 distinct CDR3 sequences, 30% to 45% of them singletons. Every sample had a minimum of 6.5 million PBMCs isolated. This TCR derives from a man aged 18 to 30 in good health. Sequenced input: blood.

This chain's CDR3 is CAIRGAGYEQYF. CDR3 DNA sequence: TGTGCCATCAGGGGGGCAGGCTACGAGCAGTACTTC. V and J are TRBV10-3 and TRBJ2-7; tentative D call: TRBD1 (6 bases). The germline V gene encodes CDR1 ENHRY and CDR2 SYGVKD. This CDR3 comprises 12 residues. V was pared by 6 bases and J by 3 bases, with 9 bases between.